A single sample gave rise to the 17 T cell receptor beta chains below, sequenced in a study of T cell clones after liver transplantation. Method: immunoSEQ multiplex PCR; TCRdb's copy keeps in-frame clones and lacks some. The sample lists about 7,900 clones, 75% to 90% occurring once. Sequencing was performed on CD8+ T cells from blood, taken before liver transplant. These receptors were obtained from a human donor who received a liver transplant.

In nucleotides, the CDR3 is TGTGCCAGCAGTCCCTCAAACGGGGGGAGCTCCTACAATGAGCAGTTCTTC. Protein sequence: CASSPSNGGSSYNEQFF. The chain couples TRBV27 to TRBJ2-1, with 7 nucleotides matching TRBD2. Germline assignment: CDR1 MNHEY and CDR2 SMNVEV (reference sequence). This CDR3 spans 17 amino acids. With V trimmed by 5 bases and J by 0 bases, 10 bases remained unmatched.

The V and J genes are TRBV28 and TRBJ2-3; 9 nucleotides match TRBD1. The CDR3 consists of 14 residues. The germline V gene has CDR1 MDHEN and CDR2 SYDVKM. V gave up 6 bases and J gave up 4 bases; unmatched junction bases: 5. This CDR3 reads CASRRQGVADTQYF. The DNA of the CDR3 is TGTGCCAGCAGGAGACAGGGGGTCGCAGATACGCAGTATTTT.

The V gene is TRBV19, the J gene TRBJ2-7, with 9 bases aligning to TRBD1. This CDR3 region has 14 residues. Per the germline V gene, CDR1 is LNHDA and CDR2 is SQIVND (reference sequence). With V trimmed by 3 bases and J by 6 bases, 6 bases remained unmatched. The chain's CDR3 is CASSIGTGIGEQYF. The CDR3, as DNA: TGTGCCAGTAGTATCGGGACAGGGATAGGCGAGCAGTACTTC.

This clone occurred once. The rearrangement joins TRBV2 to TRBJ2-7; 7 bases fit TRBD1. CDR3 length: 14 residues. The J segment lost 2 bases and the V segment lost 6 bases, leaving 7 bases of the junction unmatched. Germline-derived CDR1 and CDR2 are SNHLY and FYNNEI. CDR3 loop: CASSNRGLPYEQYF. The CDR3 nucleotides are TGTGCCAGCAGCAACAGGGGCCTTCCCTACGAGCAGTACTTC.

V usage is TRBV27 and J usage is TRBJ2-2; TRBD1 agrees at 10 bases. The J segment lost 7 bases and the V segment lost 4 bases, leaving 15 bases of the junction unmatched. This CDR3 comprises 18 residues. Germline V lookup: CDR1 MNHEY, CDR2 SMNVEV (reference sequence). CDR3 region: CASSSRRLTGGNGGELFF. DNA of the CDR3: TGTGCCAGCAGTTCTCGACGACTGACAGGGGGCAACGGCGGGGAGCTGTTTTTT.

The chain employs TRBV2 and TRBJ2-2; D unresolved. The CDR3 sequence is 12 residues long. V was trimmed by 6 bases and J by 5 bases, leaving 7 bases between them. CDR1 and CDR2 from the germline V gene are SNHLY and FYNNEI. CDR3 region: CASSLSTGELFF. The DNA of the CDR3 is TGTGCCAGCAGCCTTAGTACCGGGGAGCTGTTTTTT.

This chain uses TRBV9 with TRBJ2-7; 7 bases line up with TRBD2. There are 15 residues in the CDR3. V trimming: 0 bases; J trimming: 6 bases; junction bases outside the gene matches: 9. Germline V lookup: CDR1 SGDLS, CDR2 YYNGEE. The CDR3 bases are TGTGCCAGCAGCGTAGATGGAAGGGGAGGGTCCGAGCAGTACTTC. The encoded protein is CASSVDGRGGSEQYF. Full variable domain (rest looked up from reference TRBV9 and TRBJ2-7): DSGVTQTPKHLITATGQRVTLRCSPRSGDLSVYWYQQSLDQGLQFLIQYYNGEERAKGNILERFSAQQFPDLHSELNLSSLELGDSALYFCASSVDGRGGSEQYFGPGTRLTVT.

This chain joins TRBV21-1 and TRBJ1-1; TRBD1, the table's D call, was not compared with the DNA. TRBV21-1 is a pseudogene locus. This CDR3 contains 16 residues. The CDR3 loop is CASSAGKGTWNTEAFF. The CDR3 DNA follows: TGTGCCAGCAGCGCCGGAAAGGGGACATGGAACACTGAAGCTTTCTTT.

The chain combines TRBV10-2 with TRBJ1-1; tentatively, D is TRBD1 (5 bases). The CDR3 is 13 residues long. V was shortened by 11 bases and J by 0 bases, with 13 bases between the two germline ends. CDR1 WSHSY and CDR2 SAAADI come from the germline V gene. CDR3 nucleotides: TGCGCCGCTCAGCAAGGGGTGAACACTGAAGCTTTCTTT. This codes for CAAQQGVNTEAFF.

The chain recombines TRBV7-3 with TRBJ1-6, with D unclear. This CDR3 contains 16 residues. V was pared by 9 bases and J by 7 bases, with 22 bases between. CDR1 and CDR2 (germline): SGHTA, FQGTGA. The CDR3 region is CARFTHEGKGNSPLHF. The CDR3 bases are TGTGCCAGATTCACCCATGAGGGTAAAGGGAATTCACCCCTCCACTTT.

V and J are TRBV11-2 and TRBJ2-7; tentatively, D is TRBD1 (5 bases). The ends were cut back, 6 bases at V and 5 bases at J, with 11 bases in the middle. Germline loops: CDR1 SGHAT, CDR2 FQNNGV. CDR3 length: 12 residues. In DNA, the CDR3 is TGTGCCAGCAGTCTACAGGTTGACGAGCAGTACTTC. Amino acids: CASSLQVDEQYF. Full variable domain (rest looked up from reference TRBV11-2 and TRBJ2-7): EAGVAQSPRYKIIEKRQSVAFWCNPISGHATLYWYQQILGQGPKLLIQFQNNGVVDDSQLPKDRFSAERLKGVDSTLKIQPAKLEDSAVYLCASSLQVDEQYFGPGTRLTVT.

The rearrangement uses TRBV7-9 and TRBJ1-4; weak D call: TRBD1 (6 bases). The V gene's germline CDR1 is SEHNR and CDR2 FQNEAQ (reference sequence). The CDR3 has 14 amino acids. Trimming stripped 5 bases from V and 7 bases from J, with 14 bases between. CDR3 protein: CASSPAGVGEKLFF. CDR3 sequence (DNA): TGTGCCAGCAGCCCGGCAGGGGTGGGTGAAAAACTGTTTTTT.

The rearrangement uses TRBV7-9 and TRBJ1-4; TRBD1 might be the D (6 bases). Germline V CDR1 and CDR2: SEHNR, FQNEAQ (reference sequence). This CDR3 comprises 13 residues. Trimming pared 5 bases from V and 8 bases from J, leaving 12 bases between. CDR3 DNA sequence: TGTGCCAGCAGCCCGGGACAACGCGAAAAACTGTTTTTT. This translates into CASSPGQREKLFF.

The chain has TRBV4-1 and TRBJ1-6; a possible D gene is TRBD1 (5 bases). This CDR3 spans 15 amino acids. Trimming removed 4 bases at V and 2 bases at J, with 9 bases between. Germline CDR1 and CDR2: MGHRA and YSYEKL. The CDR3 nucleotides read TGCGCCAGCAGCCTGGGGGGGGCCTATAATTCACCCCTCCACTTT. This translates into CASSLGGAYNSPLHF.

The chain has TRBV19 and TRBJ2-7; 8 positions match TRBD1. V dropped 5 bases and J dropped 0; count of bases not matched to a gene: 6. The CDR3 runs 15 residues. Germline CDR1 and CDR2: LNHDA and SQIVND (reference sequence). The DNA of the CDR3 is TGTGCCAGTAGTTCCACAGGGGGGAGCTCCTACGAGCAGTACTTC. Its protein product is CASSSTGGSSYEQYF.

This chain uses TRBV27 with TRBJ1-3; D gene ambiguous. The CDR3 contains 13 residues. The germline V gene encodes CDR1 MNHEY and CDR2 SMNVEV (reference sequence). Trimming pared 7 bases from V and 0 bases from J, leaving 7 bases between. In DNA, the CDR3 is TGTGCCAGCATGCGTACCTCTGGAAACACCATATATTTT. Translated, it gives CASMRTSGNTIYF.

This clone was found a few times. CDR3 coding DNA: TGTGCCAGCAGTGATGGGACAGGCCTAACTCCGAACACCGGGGAGCTGTTTTTT. It specifies CASSDGTGLTPNTGELFF. The chain combines TRBV2 with TRBJ2-2; 8 positions agree with TRBD1. The V gene's germline CDR1 is SNHLY and CDR2 FYNNEI. Trimming took 3 bases from V and 0 from J; bases not matched to a gene: 9. This CDR3 spans 18 amino acids. Together with reference TRBV2 and TRBJ2-2, the CDR3 gives the full variable domain: EPEVTQTPSHQVTQMGQEVILRCVPISNHLYFYWYRQILGQKVEFLVSFYNNEISEKSEIFDDQFSVERPDGSNFTLKIRSTKLEDSAMYFCASSDGTGLTPNTGELFFGEGSRLTVL.